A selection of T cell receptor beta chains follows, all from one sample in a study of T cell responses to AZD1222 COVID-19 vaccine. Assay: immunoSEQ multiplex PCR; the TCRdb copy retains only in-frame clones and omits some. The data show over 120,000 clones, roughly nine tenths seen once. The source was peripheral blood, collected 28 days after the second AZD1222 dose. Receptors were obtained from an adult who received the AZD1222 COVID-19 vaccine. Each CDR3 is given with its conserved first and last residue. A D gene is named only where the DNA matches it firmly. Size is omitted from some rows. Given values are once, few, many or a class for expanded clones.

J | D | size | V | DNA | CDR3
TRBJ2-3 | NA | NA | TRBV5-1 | TGCGCCAGCAGGGGCGGCGGAAGTGGCACAGATACGCAGTATTTT | CASRGGGSGTDTQYF
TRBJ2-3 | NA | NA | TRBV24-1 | TGTGCCACCAGTGATTACAGAGATACGCAGTATTTT | CATSDYRDTQYF
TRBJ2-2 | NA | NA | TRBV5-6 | TGTGCCAGCAGCCTGAGACGGGGGACCGGGGAGCTGTTTTTT | CASSLRRGTGELFF
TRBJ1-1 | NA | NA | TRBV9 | TGTGCCAGCACCGTGACAGAGAAGAACACTGAAGCTTTCTTT | CASTVTEKNTEAFF
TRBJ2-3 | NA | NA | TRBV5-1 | TGCGCCAGCAGTAGGGGGTTGGGCACAGATACGCAGTATTTT | CASSRGLGTDTQYF
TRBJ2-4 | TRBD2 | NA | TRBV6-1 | TGTGCCAGCAGTGAGTCGGCCGGGGGGGCCAAAAACATTCAGTACTTC | CASSESAGGAKNIQYF
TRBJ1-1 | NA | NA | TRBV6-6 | TGTGCCAGCAACCCACCGGACAGGAACACTGAAGCTTTCTTT | CASNPPDRNTEAFF
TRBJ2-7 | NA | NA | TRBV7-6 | TGTGCCAGCAGTACGAAGGTCGGGGGAGCCGGCGGGGACGAGCAGTACTTC | CASSTKVGGAGGDEQYF
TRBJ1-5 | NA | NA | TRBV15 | TGTGCCACCAGCAGAGATCTTTGGCTTTCTAGCAATCAGCCCCAGCATTTT | CATSRDLWLSSNQPQHF
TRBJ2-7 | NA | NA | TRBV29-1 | TGCAGCGTTGAAGACCGGACACCGCCCTACGAGCAGTACTTC | CSVEDRTPPYEQYF
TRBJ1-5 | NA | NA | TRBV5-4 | TGTGCCAGCAGCTCCCCCGGCCAGCCCCAGCATTTT | CASSSPGQPQHF
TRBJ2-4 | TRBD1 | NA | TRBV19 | TGTGCCAGTAGTATTCCACAGGGGATGGGGCACATTCAGTACTTC | CASSIPQGMGHIQYF
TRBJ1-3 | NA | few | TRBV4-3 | TGCGCCAGCAGCCAAGAAAAGGAGGTAGGCAGCTCTGGAAACACCATATATTTT | CASSQEKEVGSSGNTIYF
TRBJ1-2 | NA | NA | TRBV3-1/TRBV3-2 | TGTGCCAGCAGGAGTGGGACTCCGTACACCTTC | CASRSGTPYTF
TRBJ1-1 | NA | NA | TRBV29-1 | TGCAGCGGTGAAGCAAACACTGAAGCTTTCTTT | CSGEANTEAFF
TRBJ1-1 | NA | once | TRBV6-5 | TGTGCCAGCAGTTACTCGACGGCAGGGCCGCCGAGGGAAGCTTTCTTT | CASSYSTAGPPREAFF
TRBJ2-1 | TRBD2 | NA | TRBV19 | TGTGCCAGTAGTATAGGCGCTAGCGGTCGCAATGAGCAGTTCTTC | CASSIGASGRNEQFF
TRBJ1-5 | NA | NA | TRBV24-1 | TGTGCCACCAGTGACCCAGGGCCCGGGAATCAGCCCCAGCATTTT | CATSDPGPGNQPQHF
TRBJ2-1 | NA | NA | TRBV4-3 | TGCGCCAGCAGCCAAGACGGGAGCTCCTACAATGAGCAGTTCTTC | CASSQDGSSYNEQFF